This entry describes one T cell receptor (beta chain). The source of the sample is a study of blood T cell repertoires in COVID-19. Data came from immunoSEQ multiplex PCR; TCRdb stores just in-frame clones and leaves some out. The sample includes approximately 92,000 clones, over 80% of them seen just once. The J segment lost 6 bases and the V segment lost 4 bases, leaving 8 bases of the junction unmatched. The germline CDR1 and CDR2 sequences are LNHDA and SQIVND (reference sequence). The CDR3 loop spans 16 amino acids. The sequence derives from a man over 45 with acute or convalescent COVID-19. The rearrangement uses TRBV19 and TRBJ2-1, with TRBD2 identical over 11 bases. Sequenced input: peripheral blood. The CDR3 DNA reads as TGTGCCAGTAGTACCCCAAATAGCGGGGGGGCCAATGAGCAGTTCTTC. Encoded protein: CASSTPNSGGANEQFF.